This T cell receptor (beta chain) was captured in a study of T cells in localized non-small cell lung cancer. Study-wide points: Increased T cell density in blood showed an association with longer overall survival. T cell clonality was highest in uninvolved adjacent lung, above tumor.

Assay used: immunoSEQ multiplex PCR; TCRdb lists only in-frame clones, some missing. Of some 11,000 clones in the sample, about 29% were seen once. This CDR3 is built from 14 residues. Per the germline V gene, CDR1 is SGHNT and CDR2 is YENEEA. V was pared by 2 bases and J by 6 bases, with 11 bases between. On this clone: The antigen remains unidentified.

The clonotype was recovered from a man between 40 and 75 years old with stage I lung adenocarcinoma. This chain joins TRBV11-3 and TRBJ2-1; D perhaps matches TRBD1 (6 bases). The sample consisted of lung tumor tissue, taken before any cancer treatment. CDR3 residues: CASSLTGQLNEQFF. The CDR3 nucleotides read TGTGCCAGCAGCTTAACAGGGCAACTCAATGAGCAGTTCTTC.